Presented here are 32 T cell receptor beta chains from one specimen sequenced in a study of CD8+CD57+ T cells in acquired aplastic anemia. TCR beta VDJ and CDR3 were profiled, and genomic DNA was the template. TCRdb used MiXCR to reprocess the reads, holding one entry per CDR3 protein. The table records about 130,000 distinct CDR3 sequences, more than 35% of them present only once. The sequenced sample was sorted CD4+, CD8+, or CD8+CD57+ T cells (not recorded which) from PBMCs. Receptors were obtained from a human donor in good health, serving as a control.

This clonotype appeared a few times. The CDR3 sequence: CARVGLLEETQYF. The CDR3 coding sequence is TGTGCCAGAGTGGGACTCCTAGAAGAGACCCAGTACTTC. This chain uses TRBV2 with TRBJ2-5; possible D gene TRBD2, 6 bases. With 9 bases removed from V and 3 bases from J, the gap between germline ends came to 14 bases. Germline V gene lookup returns CDR1 SNHLY and CDR2 FYNNEI. This CDR3 contains 13 residues.

This clonotype was seen ten or more times. V usage is TRBV7-9 and J usage is TRBJ2-7; the D call may be TRBD1 or TRBD2 (5 bases each). The CDR3 consists of 13 residues. Germline values: CDR1 SEHNR, CDR2 FQNEAQ (reference sequence). Between the trimmed V and J ends, which lost 5 bases and 5 bases, there was a span of 13 bases. CDR3 residues: CASSPWGSHEQYF. DNA of the CDR3: TGTGCCAGCAGCCCTTGGGGGAGCCACGAGCAGTACTTC.

This clonotype came up many times. The J gene is TRBJ2-2, the V gene TRBV5-1; 8 bases are a match to TRBD1. CDR3 length: 16 amino acids. The V segment lost 0 bases and the J segment 5 bases; nucleotides outside the gene matches: 6. Germline assignment: CDR1 SGHRS and CDR2 YFSETQ. CDR3 residues: CASSLARQGATGELFF. The CDR3 nucleotides are TGCGCCAGCAGCTTGGCGCGGCAGGGGGCTACCGGGGAGCTGTTTTTT.

This chain uses TRBV9 with TRBJ2-1, with D perhaps TRBD1 (6 bases). The J call may be incorrect, as the DNA end agrees better with TRBJ2-7. The CDR3 is made up of 16 amino acids. Per germline, CDR1 SGDLS and CDR2 YYNGEE. The CDR3 sequence is CASSASSGEQLYEQYF. In nucleotides, the CDR3 is TGTGCCAGCAGCGCGTCATCAGGGGAACAGCTCTACGAGCAGTACTTC.

The chain is built from TRBV7-9 and TRBJ2-7; the match to TRBD1 covers 9 bases. CDR1 SEHNR and CDR2 FQNEAQ come from the germline V gene (reference sequence). V dropped 6 bases and J dropped 3; count of bases not matched to a gene: 9. The CDR3 length is 15 residues. The CDR3 is CASRSRTGEVYEQYF. The CDR3 nucleotides read TGTGCCAGCAGGTCCCGGACAGGGGAGGTCTACGAGCAGTACTTC. The full variable domain, in which reference TRBV7-9 and TRBJ2-7 provide the parts outside the CDR3, is DTGVSQNPRHKITKRGQNVTFRCDPISEHNRLYWYRQTLGQGPEFLTYFQNEAQLEKSRLLSDRFSAERPKGSFSTLEIQRTEQGDSAMYLCASRSRTGEVYEQYFGPGTRLTVT.

This clonotype was counted at least ten times. J is TRBJ2-3 and V is TRBV20-1; TRBD2 agrees at 13 bases. The CDR3 is 16 amino acids. Germline V gene sequence: CDR1 DFQATT, CDR2 SNEGSKA (reference sequence). With 6 bases clipped from V and 2 bases from J, the junction kept 8 bases outside the gene matches. This CDR3 is CSAILAGGLVTDTQYF. Here the CDR3 DNA reads TGCAGTGCCATACTAGCGGGAGGGTTGGTCACAGATACGCAGTATTTT.

This chain links TRBV20-1 with TRBJ2-1; maybe TRBD2 (5 bases). The V gene lost 5 bases and the J gene lost 3 bases, with 11 bases spanning the gap. Germline CDR1 is DFQATT and CDR2 is SNEGSKA (reference sequence). The CDR3 length is 13 residues. Here the CDR3 DNA reads TGCAGTGCTGAAGGCCGGGACTACAATGAGCAGTTCTTC. Translated: CSAEGRDYNEQFF.

This clonotype came up many times. The rearrangement links TRBV2 to TRBJ2-7, with D possibly matching TRBD2 (5 bases). The CDR3 totals 13 residues. Germline V lookup: CDR1 SNHLY, CDR2 FYNNEI. V shed 6 bases and J shed 2 bases, with 11 bases lying between them. The CDR3 sequence is CASSPRRAYEQYF. The CDR3 DNA follows: TGTGCCAGCAGCCCACGGCGGGCCTACGAGCAGTACTTC.

CDR3 in DNA: TGCGCCAGCAGTGAGGGGGGACAGGGCAACGAGCAGTACTTC. It encodes CASSEGGQGNEQYF. The chain carries TRBV10-1 and TRBJ2-7; 9 bases agree with TRBD1. The CDR3 contains 14 residues. Germline lookup yields CDR1 WNHNN and CDR2 SYGVQD (reference sequence). J gave up 5 bases and V 2 bases, and 4 bases lay outside the gene matches.

This clonotype is a singleton in its sample. V is TRBV30 and J is TRBJ1-1, with TRBD1 as a possible D gene (5 bases). Trimming shortened V by 6 bases and J by 0 bases, and 8 bases separated the two germline ends. Germline loops: CDR1 GTSNPN, CDR2 SVGIG (reference sequence). This CDR3 region has 12 residues. Here the CDR3 DNA reads TGTGCCTGTCAGGGCCTGAACACTGAAGCTTTCTTT. Its protein product is CACQGLNTEAFF.

This chain connects TRBV13 to TRBJ2-7; D is unclear. The germline V gene has CDR1 PRHDT and CDR2 FYEKMQ (reference sequence). The germline V and J ends were trimmed by 8 bases and 5 bases, with 16 bases remaining between them. This CDR3 is built from 13 residues. The CDR3 DNA reads as TGTGCCAGCGGCCGGAGAACTATCGACGAGCAGTACTTC. Its protein product is CASGRRTIDEQYF.

This clonotype was counted a few times. The V and J genes are TRBV30 and TRBJ2-2; TRBD2 aligns across 7 bases. CDR3 length: 14 residues. The V and J ends lost 4 bases and 5 bases, in that order; junction bases with no gene match: 7. The germline V gene encodes CDR1 GTSNPN and CDR2 SVGIG (reference sequence). DNA for the CDR3: TGTGCCTGGAATCGTTGGGGGGGAACCGGGGAGCTGTTTTTT. Protein product: CAWNRWGGTGELFF.

This clonotype was found many times. Mismatch with germline at one junction end may stem from a read error. The J gene is TRBJ1-3, the V gene TRBV5-1, with 7 positions matching TRBD1. The CDR3 loop spans 14 amino acids. CDR1 and CDR2 (germline): SGHRS, YFSETQ. The CDR3 spells CASSPGGSGNTIYF. DNA of the CDR3: TGTGCCAGCAGCCCAGGGGGATCTGGAAACACCATATATTTT.

This clonotype was found many times. V usage is TRBV9 and J usage is TRBJ2-6; D gene uncertain. V was pared by 3 bases and J by 4 bases, with 8 bases between. In germline, CDR1 is SGDLS, CDR2 YYNGEE. CDR3 length: 14 amino acids. CDR3 coding DNA: TGTGCCAGCAGCGCCCCCGGGGGGGCCAACGTCCTGACTTTC. Its protein product is CASSAPGGANVLTF.

This chain links TRBV24-1 with TRBJ2-2, with TRBD1 matching over 10 bases. The V segment lost 5 bases and the J segment 6 bases; nucleotides outside the gene matches: 5. CDR1 and CDR2 from the germline V gene are KGHDR and SFDVKD. This CDR3 has 15 residues. The CDR3 DNA reads as TGTGCCACCAGTGTTGCTGGACAGGGGGCCGGGGAGCTGTTTTTT. Its translation: CATSVAGQGAGELFF.

The chain's CDR3 is CASSSGTGNYGYTF. CDR3 nucleotides: TGTGCCAGCAGCTCAGGGACAGGGAACTATGGCTACACCTTC. This chain links TRBV11-3 with TRBJ1-2; TRBD1 aligns across 9 bases. The junction had 2 bases not matched to a gene; V was cut back by 4 bases and J by 2 bases. The CDR3 covers 14 residues. Germline V gene lookup returns CDR1 SGHNT and CDR2 YENEEA.

This clonotype was recorded many times. The chain carries TRBV27 and TRBJ1-6; D possibly corresponds to TRBD1 (6 bases). The germline V and J ends were trimmed by 1 base and 9 bases, with 16 bases remaining between them. Germline loops: CDR1 MNHEY, CDR2 SMNVEV (reference sequence). The CDR3 runs 16 residues. The CDR3 coding sequence is TGTGCCAGCAGTTTATTCCGGGGACAACAGACTTCACCCCTCCACTTT. As protein: CASSLFRGQQTSPLHF.

The V and J genes are TRBV12-3 or TRBV12-4 and TRBJ1-2; 9 bases are shared with TRBD1. The junction had 7 bases not matched to a gene; V was cut back by 2 bases and J by 6 bases. This CDR3 has 15 residues. The CDR3 coding sequence is TGTGCCAGCAGTTTATCCGACAGGGGGTTGAATGGCTACACCTTC. Translated: CASSLSDRGLNGYTF.

The CDR3 reads CASSIEGLFAMGYTF. The DNA of the CDR3 is TGTGCCAGTAGTATAGAGGGCCTATTCGCCATGGGCTACACCTTC. V gene TRBV19 combines with J gene TRBJ1-2; D remains unclear. The CDR3 consists of 15 residues. The V gene lost 0 bases and the J gene lost 8 bases, with 16 bases spanning the gap. CDR1 and CDR2 (germline): LNHDA, SQIVND (reference sequence).

This clonotype was counted at least ten times. The genes are TRBV5-1 and TRBJ1-1; D unresolved. CDR3 length: 12 amino acids. Germline CDR1 reads SGHRS; CDR2 reads YFSETQ. V gave up 0 bases and J gave up 3 bases, with 3 bases separating them. CDR3 DNA sequence: TGCGCCAGCAGCTTGGACTACACTGAAGCTTTCTTT. It specifies CASSLDYTEAFF.

This clonotype has more than one count but fewer than ten. V and J are TRBV20-1 and TRBJ2-5; D possibly corresponds to TRBD1 (5 bases). This CDR3 has 14 residues. Germline V lookup: CDR1 DFQATT, CDR2 SNEGSKA (reference sequence). V gave up 6 bases and J gave up 7 bases, with 21 bases separating them. CDR3 in DNA: TGCAGTGCCCGCACTCCGGACCCCAGGGCGACCCAGTACTTC. Translation gives CSARTPDPRATQYF.

The chain carries TRBV3-1 and TRBJ2-2, with D possibly matching TRBD2 (5 bases). The CDR3 is made up of 15 amino acids. Between the trimmed V and J ends, which lost 1 base and 3 bases, there was a span of 9 bases. Germline V CDR1 and CDR2: LGHDT, YNNKEL (reference sequence). CDR3 bases: TGTGCCAGCAGCCAAGTACTAGATTACACCGGGGAGCTGTTTTTT. Translation gives CASSQVLDYTGELFF.

This chain links TRBV20-1 with TRBJ2-7; possibly TRBD1 for D (6 bases). The CDR3 has 14 residues. Trimming took off 0 bases at V and 0 bases at J, with 9 bases between the two ends. Germline CDR1 and CDR2: DFQATT and SNEGSKA (reference sequence). As DNA, the CDR3 is TGCAGTGCTAGAGATGGACAGCGCTCCTACGAGCAGTACTTC. Its translation is CSARDGQRSYEQYF.

This clonotype was seen once. The rearrangement uses TRBV7-9 and TRBJ2-7, with 7 bases matching TRBD2. The CDR3 runs 12 residues. The J segment lost 7 bases and the V segment lost 2 bases, leaving 2 bases of the junction unmatched. CDR1 is SEHNR, CDR2 FQNEAQ, per germline (reference sequence). The DNA of the CDR3 is TGTGCCAGCAGCTTAAACGGGGGGGAGCAGTACTTC. Protein: CASSLNGGEQYF.

This clonotype was counted ten times or more. V is TRBV11-2 and J is TRBJ2-1; tentative D call: TRBD2 (8 bases). The CDR3 runs to 16 residues. V was pared by 6 bases and J by 9 bases, with 24 bases between. Per germline, CDR1 SGHAT and CDR2 FQNNGV. The CDR3 spells CASRTTGTAGAVEQFF. The CDR3 nucleotides read TGTGCCAGCAGGACGACCGGGACAGCGGGGGCTGTTGAGCAGTTCTTC. Using reference TRBV11-2 and TRBJ2-1 for the parts outside the CDR3, the full variable domain is EAGVAQSPRYKIIEKRQSVAFWCNPISGHATLYWYQQILGQGPKLLIQFQNNGVVDDSQLPKDRFSAERLKGVDSTLKIQPAKLEDSAVYLCASRTTGTAGAVEQFFGPGTRLTVL.

Many counts were recorded for this clonotype. The CDR3 spells CASRHTYRDRLTDTQYF. CDR3 DNA: TGTGCCAGCAGGCACACCTACCGGGACAGGTTAACAGATACGCAGTATTTT. The chain links TRBV27 to TRBJ2-3, with 8 bases lining up with TRBD1. After removal of 6 bases from V and 3 bases from J, the junction contained 14 bases not matched to a gene. Per the germline V gene, CDR1 is MNHEY and CDR2 is SMNVEV (reference sequence). The CDR3 runs 17 residues.

This clonotype has at least ten counts. This sequence joins TRBV12-3 or TRBV12-4 and TRBJ2-3; D is perhaps TRBD2 (6 bases). The CDR3 is 14 residues long. V was shortened by 10 bases and J by 0 bases, with 14 bases between the two germline ends. CDR3 coding DNA: TGTGCCACGGCGGGAACTACTAGCACAGATACGCAGTATTTT. It codes for CATAGTTSTDTQYF.

This rearrangement joins TRBV9 to TRBJ2-2; tentatively, D is TRBD1 or TRBD2 (5 bases each). The CDR3 has 15 residues. The ends were cut back, 0 bases at V and 3 bases at J, with 9 bases in the middle. In germline, CDR1 is SGDLS, CDR2 YYNGEE. The CDR3 protein is CASSVAGLDTGELFF. For the CDR3, the DNA is TGTGCCAGCAGCGTAGCGGGGCTGGACACCGGGGAGCTGTTTTTT.

The chain joins TRBV18 to TRBJ1-2; 9 bases are a match to TRBD1. V was pared by 0 bases and J by 4 bases, with 0 bases of the junction left unmatched. CDR1 KGHSH and CDR2 LQKENI come from the germline V gene. The CDR3 runs 14 residues. The CDR3, as DNA: TGTGCCAGCTCACCACCGGGACAGGGCTATGGCTACACCTTC. Translating gives CASSPPGQGYGYTF.

At least ten counts were recorded for this clonotype. The V call is TRBV4-1, the J call TRBJ2-3, with a tentative D call TRBD2 (5 bases). V lost 0 bases and J lost 0, with 13 bases in between. Germline loops: CDR1 MGHRA, CDR2 YSYEKL. CDR3 length equals 17 residues. The CDR3 region is CASSQDLERLSTDTQYF. The CDR3 bases are TGCGCCAGCAGCCAAGATCTCGAGCGGCTTAGCACAGATACGCAGTATTTT.

As regards this clonotype: Given the absence of the conserved phenylalanine or tryptophan at the CDR3 end, a read error is likely. The limits of the CDR3 on the DNA are not certain, so only TCRdb's listed CDR3 is given. The chain combines TRBV10-2 with TRBJ1-4. The CDR3 spans 10 amino acids, including both terminal residues. In germline, CDR1 is WSHSY, CDR2 SAAADI. The chain's CDR3 is CASRRGQQNY.

This clonotype was observed many times. The chain is built from TRBV2 and TRBJ2-5; D may be TRBD1 (5 bases). V was pared by 0 bases and J by 4 bases, with 12 bases between. CDR1 and CDR2 (germline): SNHLY, FYNNEI. The CDR3 is 15 amino acids. CDR3 residues: CASSEANQGLETQYF. DNA of the CDR3: TGTGCCAGCAGTGAAGCGAATCAGGGTCTAGAGACCCAGTACTTC.